This TCR beta chain was sequenced in a study of control samples from healthy donors and cancer patients. This table comes from immunoSEQ multiplex PCR, and its TCRdb copy is limited to in-frame clones, with some not included. The repertoire holds fewer than 300,000 clones, with almost 85% as singletons. This CDR3 is built from 14 residues. Deletions cut 5 bases from V and 2 bases from J, with 12 bases between. Germline V CDR1 and CDR2: KGHSH, LQKENI. This clone was picked up a small number of times. The same CDR3 is also encoded by other DNA sequences in this sample. This TCR came from a woman aged 60 to 75 with lung cancer. Input material: PBMCs. The chain employs TRBV18 and TRBJ1-1; D is unresolved. CDR3 in amino acids: CASSYSGSNTEAFF. Here the CDR3 DNA reads TGTGCCAGCTCATACTCGGGCAGCAACACTGAAGCTTTCTTT.